This entry features one TCR beta chain sequence. The data are from a study of blood T cells in healthy people across ages. Germline CDR1 and CDR2: SGHTA and FQGNSA. Trimming cost V 5 bases and J 3 bases; bases outside gene matches: 5. There are 15 residues in the CDR3. The use of a sample-barcoded 5' primer and a J-beta primer mix characterized a second PCR of about 7 to 12 cycles. From the 5' RACE reads, TCRdb called clonotypes with MiXCR, one entry per CDR3 protein. The sample lists about 680,000 distinct CDR3 sequences, over 45% occurring once. This TCR was sampled from a woman aged 60-70 years in good health. The rearrangement links TRBV7-2 to TRBJ2-7; 12 bases are a match to TRBD2. Sample: blood. This CDR3 reads CASSIRLAGDYEQYF. The CDR3 nucleotides are TGTGCCAGCAGCATCAGACTAGCGGGAGACTACGAGCAGTACTTC.